This T cell receptor beta chain was captured by sequencing in a study of metastatic and nonmetastatic thyroid tumors. Study information: For malignant and benign thyroid patients, tumor or nodule tissue and blood were the sources whose repertoires were compared. Study findings and constraints: Reportedly, malignant thyroid tumors had significantly higher TCR beta diversity than benign nodules, in blood and tumor.

No treatment had been given to any patient before thyroid surgery. TCRdb used MiXCR to call clones anew from the PCR reads. The repertoire holds 14,000 or so clones, with roughly 36% as singletons. Germline V gives CDR1 MNHEY, CDR2 SVGAGI. The CDR3 has 14 residues. About this clone: The antigen is not known. The junction shows a germline mismatch at one end, possibly a read error. Different DNA sequences within this sample yield the same CDR3.

The source is a male donor with papillary thyroid cancer or a benign thyroid nodule (not recorded which). Some clones in this sample may be carry-over from other donors' samples. The sample was tumor tissue. This chain links TRBV6-5 with TRBJ1-4, with D possibly TRBD1 on 6 matching bases. The CDR3 DNA follows: TGTGCCAGGAGTTCCACAGGGATTAATGAAAAACTGTTTTTT. This sequence encodes CARSSTGINEKLFF.